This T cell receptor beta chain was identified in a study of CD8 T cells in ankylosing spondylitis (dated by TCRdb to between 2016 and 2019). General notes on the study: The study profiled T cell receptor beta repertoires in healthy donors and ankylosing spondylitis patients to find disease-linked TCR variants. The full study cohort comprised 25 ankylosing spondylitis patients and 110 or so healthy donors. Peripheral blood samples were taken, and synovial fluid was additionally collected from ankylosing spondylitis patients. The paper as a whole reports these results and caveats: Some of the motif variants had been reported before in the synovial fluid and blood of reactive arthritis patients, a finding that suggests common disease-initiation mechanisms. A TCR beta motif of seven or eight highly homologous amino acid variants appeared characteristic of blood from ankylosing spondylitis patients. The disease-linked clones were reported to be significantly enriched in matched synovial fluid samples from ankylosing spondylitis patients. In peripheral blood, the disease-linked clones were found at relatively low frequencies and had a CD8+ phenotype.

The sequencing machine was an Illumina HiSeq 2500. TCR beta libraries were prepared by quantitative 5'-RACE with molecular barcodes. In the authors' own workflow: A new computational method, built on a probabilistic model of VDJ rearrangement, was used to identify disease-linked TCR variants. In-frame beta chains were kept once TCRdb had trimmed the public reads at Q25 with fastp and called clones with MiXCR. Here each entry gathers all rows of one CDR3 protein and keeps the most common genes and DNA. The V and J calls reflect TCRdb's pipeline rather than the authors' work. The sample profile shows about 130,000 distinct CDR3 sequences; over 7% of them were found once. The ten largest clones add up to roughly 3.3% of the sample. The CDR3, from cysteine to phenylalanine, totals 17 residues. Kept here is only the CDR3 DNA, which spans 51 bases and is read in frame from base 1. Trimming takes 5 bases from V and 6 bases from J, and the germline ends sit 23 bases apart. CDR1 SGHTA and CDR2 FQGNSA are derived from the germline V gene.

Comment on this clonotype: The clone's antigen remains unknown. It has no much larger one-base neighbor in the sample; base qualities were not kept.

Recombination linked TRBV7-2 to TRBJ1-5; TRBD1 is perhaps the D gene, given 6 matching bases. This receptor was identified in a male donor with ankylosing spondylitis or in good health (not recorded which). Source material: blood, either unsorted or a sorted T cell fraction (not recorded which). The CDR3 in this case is CASSLSGGQRVGQPQHF. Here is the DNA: TGTGCCAGCAGCCTCAGTGGGGGGCAGAGGGTGGGTCAGCCCCAGCATTTT.